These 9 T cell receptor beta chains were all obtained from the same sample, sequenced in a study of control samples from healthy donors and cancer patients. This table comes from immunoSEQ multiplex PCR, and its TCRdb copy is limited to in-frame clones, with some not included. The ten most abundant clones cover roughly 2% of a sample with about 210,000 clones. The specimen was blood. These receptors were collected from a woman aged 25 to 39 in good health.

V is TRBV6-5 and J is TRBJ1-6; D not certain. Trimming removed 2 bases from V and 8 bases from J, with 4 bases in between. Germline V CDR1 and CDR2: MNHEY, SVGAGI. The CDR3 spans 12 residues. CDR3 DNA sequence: TGTGCCAGCAGTTACCCGGATTCACCCCTCCACTTT. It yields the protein CASSYPDSPLHF.

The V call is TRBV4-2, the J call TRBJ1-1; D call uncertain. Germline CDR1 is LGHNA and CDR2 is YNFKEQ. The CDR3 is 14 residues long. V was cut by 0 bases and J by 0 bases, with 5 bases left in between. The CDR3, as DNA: TGTGCCAGCAGCCAAGATCTCTTGAACACTGAAGCTTTCTTT. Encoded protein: CASSQDLLNTEAFF.

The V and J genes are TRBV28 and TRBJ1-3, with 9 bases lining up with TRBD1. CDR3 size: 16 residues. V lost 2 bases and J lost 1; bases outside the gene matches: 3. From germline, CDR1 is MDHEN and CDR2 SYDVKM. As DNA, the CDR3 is TGTGCCAGCAGTTTAGGGACAGGGCAGTCTGGAAACACCATATATTTT. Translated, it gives CASSLGTGQSGNTIYF.

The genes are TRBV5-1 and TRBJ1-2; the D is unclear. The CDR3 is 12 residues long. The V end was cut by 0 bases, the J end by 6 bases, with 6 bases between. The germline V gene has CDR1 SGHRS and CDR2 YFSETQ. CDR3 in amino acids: CASSLDADGYTF. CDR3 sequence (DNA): TGCGCCAGCAGCTTGGATGCCGATGGCTACACCTTC.

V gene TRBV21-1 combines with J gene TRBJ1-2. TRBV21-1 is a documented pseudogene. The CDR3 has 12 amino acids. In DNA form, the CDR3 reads TGTGCCAGCAGGGGGAATCGCTATGGCTACACCTTC. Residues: CASRGNRYGYTF.

The CDR3 region has the DNA TGTGCCAGCAGCGGCGGACAGACCTACGAGCAGTACTTC. Translation: CASSGGQTYEQYF. This chain uses TRBV7-9 with TRBJ2-7; maybe TRBD1 (6 bases). Germline V gene sequence: CDR1 SEHNR, CDR2 FQNEAQ (reference sequence). V was pared by 5 bases and J by 2 bases, with 10 bases between. The CDR3 is made up of 13 amino acids.

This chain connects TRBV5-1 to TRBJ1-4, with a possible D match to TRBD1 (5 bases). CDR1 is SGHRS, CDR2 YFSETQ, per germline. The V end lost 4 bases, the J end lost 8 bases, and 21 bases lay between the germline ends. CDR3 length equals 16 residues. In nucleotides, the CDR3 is TGCGCCAGCAGCCAATCTACGGGAGGGGCCGGGGAAAAACTGTTTTTT. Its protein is CASSQSTGGAGEKLFF. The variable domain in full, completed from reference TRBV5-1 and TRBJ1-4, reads KAGVTQTPRYLIKTRGQQVTLSCSPISGHRSVSWYQQTPGQGLQFLFEYFSETQRNKGNFPGRFSGRQFSNSRSEMNVSTLELGDSALYLCASSQSTGGAGEKLFFGSGTQLSVL.

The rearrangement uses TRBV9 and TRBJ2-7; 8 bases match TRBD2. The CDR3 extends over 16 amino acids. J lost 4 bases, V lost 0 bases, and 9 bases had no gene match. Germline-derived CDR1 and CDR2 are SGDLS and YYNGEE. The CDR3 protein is CASSVGGGSGGYEQYF. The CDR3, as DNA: TGTGCCAGCAGCGTAGGAGGGGGGAGCGGGGGTTACGAGCAGTACTTC.

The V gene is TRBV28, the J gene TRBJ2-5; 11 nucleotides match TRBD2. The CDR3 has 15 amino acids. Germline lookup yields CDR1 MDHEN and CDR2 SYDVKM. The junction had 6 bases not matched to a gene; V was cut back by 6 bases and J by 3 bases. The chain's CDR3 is CASSTPGLAEETQYF. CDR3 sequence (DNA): TGTGCCAGCAGCACCCCGGGACTAGCGGAAGAGACCCAGTACTTC.